Each of the 17 T cell receptor beta chains below was sequenced from the same sample in a study of T cells in Graves' hyperthyroidism and ophthalmopathy. Amplification of TCR beta CDR3 regions was performed using RNA transcripts as template. In the first-round RT-PCR of the TCR CDR3, the HTBI primer set was used. In TCRdb, the multiplex PCR reads were re-called with MiXCR into one record per CDR3 protein. The profile shows around 610,000 distinct CDR3 sequences, roughly 15% of them singletons. The sequenced material came from blood. The source is a woman between 40 and 55 years old with Graves' ophthalmopathy.

The genes are TRBV20-1 and TRBJ2-5; perhaps TRBD1 as D (6 bases). The germline V gene encodes CDR1 DFQATT and CDR2 SNEGSKA (reference sequence). There are 16 residues in the CDR3. Trimming took off 1 base at V and 2 bases at J, with 17 bases between the two ends. The CDR3 region is CSARGFTGHEQETQYF. The CDR3 nucleotides are TGCAGTGCTAGAGGATTCACGGGACACGAGCAAGAGACCCAGTACTTC.

At least ten counts were recorded for this clonotype. The chain recombines TRBV28 with TRBJ1-2; D unresolved. CDR3 size: 12 residues. The V gene lost 6 bases and the J gene lost 4 bases, with 9 bases spanning the gap. Germline CDR1 MDHEN, CDR2 SYDVKM. As DNA, the CDR3 is TGTGCCAGCAGACTACCCATCTATGGCTACACCTTC. This codes for CASRLPIYGYTF.

This clonotype was picked up many times. The V and J genes are TRBV11-1 and TRBJ2-1; no firm D call. Trimming removed 2 bases at V and 5 bases at J, with 13 bases between. The CDR3 totals 15 residues. Germline lookup yields CDR1 SGHAT and CDR2 FQDESV (reference sequence). The CDR3 coding sequence is TGTGCCAGCAGCTTATTTCGGGTCTGGAACAATGAGCAGTTCTTC. Translating it yields CASSLFRVWNNEQFF.

The chain employs TRBV11-2 and TRBJ2-2; D may correspond to TRBD1 or TRBD2 (5 bases each). Trimming pared 5 bases from V and 12 bases from J, leaving 16 bases between. The CDR3 contains 13 residues. Germline V gene data show CDR1 as SGHAT and CDR2 as FQNNGV. Written as DNA, the CDR3 is TGTGCCAGCAGCGTGGTCGGGGCGCGGCAGCTGTTTTTT. Translating gives CASSVVGARQLFF.

This chain links TRBV7-2 with TRBJ1-1; D not certain. This CDR3 region has 13 residues. From germline, CDR1 is SGHTA and CDR2 FQGNSA. V was pared by 4 bases and J by 4 bases, with 10 bases between. CDR3 nucleotide sequence: TGTGCCAGCAGCTCATGGTGGGGCACTGAAGCTTTCTTT. Its translation is CASSSWWGTEAFF. The whole variable domain, filled in from reference TRBV7-2 and TRBJ1-1, reads GAGVSQSPSNKVTEKGKDVELRCDPISGHTALYWYRQSLGQGLEFLIYFQGNSAPDKSGLPSDRFSAERTGGSVSTLTIQRTQQEDSAVYLCASSSWWGTEAFFGQGTRLTVV.

In this sample, this clonotype turned up many times. The rearrangement uses TRBV20-1 and TRBJ1-1, with D possibly matching TRBD1 (6 bases). CDR1 DFQATT and CDR2 SNEGSKA come from the germline V gene (reference sequence). Trimming left V 5 bases short and J 1 base short, with 14 bases between. The CDR3 totals 14 residues. The CDR3: CSAYPDSTNTEAFF. CDR3 sequence (DNA): TGCAGTGCTTACCCGGACAGCACGAACACTGAAGCTTTCTTT.

This clonotype was found many times. The genes are TRBV12-3 or TRBV12-4 and TRBJ1-2, with D hard to call. The CDR3 is 14 residues long. V was clipped by 3 bases and J by 5 bases, with 13 bases between them. CDR3 region: CASSFARRPYGYTF. CDR3 nucleotide sequence: TGTGCCAGCAGTTTCGCCAGGCGACCTTATGGCTACACCTTC.

This clonotype was detected many times. CDR3 sequence (DNA): TGCGCCAGCAGCCCACTGGAAGGCACCGGGGAGCTGTTTTTT. Protein product: CASSPLEGTGELFF. This chain uses TRBV4-1 with TRBJ2-2; no reliable D call. Germline lookup yields CDR1 MGHRA and CDR2 YSYEKL. The CDR3 totals 14 residues. V was pared by 4 bases and J by 4 bases, with 10 bases between.

This clonotype occurred many times. In DNA, the CDR3 is TGTGCCAGCAGCTTAACTAGCGGGGGGGGTTGGACCCAGTACTTC. Translated, it gives CASSLTSGGGWTQYF. The gene calls are TRBV7-2 and TRBJ2-5; TRBD2 aligns across 13 bases. Per the germline V gene, CDR1 is SGHTA and CDR2 is FQGNSA. The junction had 4 bases not matched to a gene; V was cut back by 2 bases and J by 7 bases. CDR3 length: 15 residues.

This clonotype has a count of ten or more. The V gene is TRBV28, the J gene TRBJ1-1; D remains unclear. Germline V CDR1 and CDR2: MDHEN, SYDVKM. V lost 1 base to trimming and J lost 11 bases, with 14 bases between them. The CDR3 sequence is 13 residues long. CDR3 amino acids: CASSLSDPTVAFF. CDR3 nucleotides: TGTGCCAGCAGTTTATCCGACCCTACCGTGGCTTTCTTT.

This clonotype was detected once. V usage is TRBV27 and J usage is TRBJ2-4, with D possibly being TRBD1 or TRBD2 (6 bases each). The CDR3 length is 17 residues. The germline CDR1 and CDR2 sequences are MNHEY and SMNVEV (reference sequence). V was trimmed by 1 base and J by 3 bases, leaving 16 bases between them. The CDR3 coding sequence is TGTGCCAGCAGTTTATTCCACGAGAGGGGGGACAAAAACATTCAGTACTTC. Translated: CASSLFHERGDKNIQYF.

This clonotype came up many times. CDR3 loop: CASSILRDSNTEAFF. CDR3 DNA: TGTGCCAGTAGTATATTACGGGACAGTAACACTGAAGCTTTCTTT. This sequence joins TRBV19 and TRBJ1-1, with TRBD1 matching over 7 bases. The CDR3 consists of 15 residues. Germline CDR1 LNHDA, CDR2 SQIVND (reference sequence). Trimming removed 2 bases from V and 2 bases from J; junction bases left unmatched: 5.

In this sample, this clonotype turned up many times. The chain joins TRBV29-1 to TRBJ1-1; D gene uncertain. The CDR3 extends over 13 amino acids. Trimming pared 2 bases from V and 0 bases from J, leaving 7 bases between. Germline CDR1 SQVTM, CDR2 ANQGSEA. Written as DNA, the CDR3 is TGCAGCGTTGAACCGGTCATGAACACTGAAGCTTTCTTT. Translated: CSVEPVMNTEAFF.

This clonotype was seen at least ten times. The chain uses TRBV27 and TRBJ2-7; 9 bases are shared with TRBD2. Germline V CDR1 and CDR2: MNHEY, SMNVEV (reference sequence). Trimming removed 6 bases from V and 7 bases from J; junction bases left unmatched: 10. This CDR3 is built from 14 residues. The CDR3 nucleotides are TGTGCCAGCAGCCCCGCGGGGGGGCGGCGGGAGCAGTACTTC. Its translation is CASSPAGGRREQYF.

The chain carries TRBV11-3 and TRBJ2-5, with D perhaps matching TRBD1 (6 bases). The CDR3 has 16 amino acids. V was pared by 3 bases and J by 1 base, with 15 bases between. Germline CDR1 reads SGHNT; CDR2 reads YENEEA. The CDR3 region has the DNA TGTGCCAGCAGCTTTGTCGCAGGGGTCATCCAAGAGACCCAGTACTTC. Residues: CASSFVAGVIQETQYF. Based on the CDR3 plus reference TRBV11-3 and TRBJ2-5, the full variable domain is EAGVVQSPRYKIIEKKQPVAFWCNPISGHNTLYWYLQNLGQGPELLIRYENEEAVDDSQLPKDRFSAERLKGVDSTLKIQPAELGDSAVYLCASSFVAGVIQETQYFGPGTRLLVL.

This clonotype was detected many times. The chain employs TRBV12-3 or TRBV12-4 and TRBJ2-2; maybe TRBD1 (6 bases). V was pared by 3 bases and J by 1 base, with 9 bases between. This CDR3 contains 15 residues. The CDR3 reads CASSFRQENTGELFF. DNA of the CDR3: TGTGCCAGCAGTTTTCGACAGGAGAACACCGGGGAGCTGTTTTTT.

This clonotype appeared many times. The V call is TRBV6-2 or TRBV6-3, the J call TRBJ1-1, with D hard to call. Per the germline V gene, CDR1 is MNHEY and CDR2 is SVGEGT. This CDR3 region has 14 residues. The V and J ends lost 7 bases and 4 bases respectively, with 16 bases between them. Written as DNA, the CDR3 is TGTGCCAGCAACAACCGGGAAATAGTCACTGAAGCTTTCTTT. Translating it yields CASNNREIVTEAFF.